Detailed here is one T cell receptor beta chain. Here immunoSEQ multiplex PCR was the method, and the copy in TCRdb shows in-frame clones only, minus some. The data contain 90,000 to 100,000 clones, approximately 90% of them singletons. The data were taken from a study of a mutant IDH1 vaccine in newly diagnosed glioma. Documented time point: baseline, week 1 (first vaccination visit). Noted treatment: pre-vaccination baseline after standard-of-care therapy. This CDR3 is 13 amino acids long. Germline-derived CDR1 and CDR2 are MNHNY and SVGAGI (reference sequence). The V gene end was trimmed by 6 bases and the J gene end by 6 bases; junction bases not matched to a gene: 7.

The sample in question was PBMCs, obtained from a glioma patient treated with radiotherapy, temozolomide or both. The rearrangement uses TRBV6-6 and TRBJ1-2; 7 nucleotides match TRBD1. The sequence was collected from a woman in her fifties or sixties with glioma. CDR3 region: CASSPGTVNGYTF. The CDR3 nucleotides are TGTGCCAGCAGCCCCGGGACAGTTAATGGCTACACCTTC.